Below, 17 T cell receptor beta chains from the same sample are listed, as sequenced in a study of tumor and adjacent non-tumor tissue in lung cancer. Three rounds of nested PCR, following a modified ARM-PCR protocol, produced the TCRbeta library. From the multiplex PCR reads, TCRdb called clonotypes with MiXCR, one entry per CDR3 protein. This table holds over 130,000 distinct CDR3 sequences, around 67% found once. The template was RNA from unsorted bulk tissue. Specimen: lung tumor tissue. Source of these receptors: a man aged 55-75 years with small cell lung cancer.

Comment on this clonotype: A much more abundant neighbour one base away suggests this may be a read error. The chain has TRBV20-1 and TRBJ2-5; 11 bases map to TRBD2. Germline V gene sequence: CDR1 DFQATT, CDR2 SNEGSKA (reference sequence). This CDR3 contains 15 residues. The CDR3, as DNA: TGCAATGCCTCAACTCGGACTAGCGGGCAAGAGACCCAGTACTTC. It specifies CNASTRTSGQETQYF.

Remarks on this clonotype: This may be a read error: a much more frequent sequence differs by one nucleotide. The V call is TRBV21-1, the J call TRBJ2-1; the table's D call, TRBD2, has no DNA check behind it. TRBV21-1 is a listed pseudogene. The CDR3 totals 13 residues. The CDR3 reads CASEEEVYNEQLF. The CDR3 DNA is TGTGCCAGCGAAGAGGAGGTGTACAATGAGCAGCTCTTC.

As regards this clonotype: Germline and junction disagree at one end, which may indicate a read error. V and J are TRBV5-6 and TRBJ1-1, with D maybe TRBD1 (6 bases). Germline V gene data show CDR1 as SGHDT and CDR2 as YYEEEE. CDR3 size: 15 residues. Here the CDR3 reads CAISPHRDLNTEAFF. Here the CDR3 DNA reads TGTGCCATCAGCCCGCACAGGGACCTGAACACTGAAGCTTTCTTT.

The CDR3 loop is CSVTDSGTQETQYF. The CDR3 region has the DNA TGCAGTGTTACCGATTCCGGGACTCAAGAGACCCAGTACTTC. The chain recombines TRBV20-1 with TRBJ2-5; D might be TRBD2 (6 bases). Trimming left V 7 bases short and J 2 bases short, with 17 bases between. This CDR3 contains 14 residues. Per the germline V gene, CDR1 is DFQATT and CDR2 is SNEGSKA (reference sequence).

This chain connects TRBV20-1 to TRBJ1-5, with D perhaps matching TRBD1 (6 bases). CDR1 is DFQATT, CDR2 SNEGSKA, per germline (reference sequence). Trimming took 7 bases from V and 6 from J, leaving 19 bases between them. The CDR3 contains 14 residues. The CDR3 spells CSVRGEGPPQPQHF. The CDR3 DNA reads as TGCAGTGTTAGGGGGGAGGGACCCCCTCAGCCCCAGCATTTT.

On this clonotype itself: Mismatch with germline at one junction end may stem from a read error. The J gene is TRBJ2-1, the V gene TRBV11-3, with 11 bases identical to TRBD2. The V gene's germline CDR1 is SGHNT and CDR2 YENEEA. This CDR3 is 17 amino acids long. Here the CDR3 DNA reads TGTGCCAGCAGCTCGGGACTAGCGGAGGGGCCCTATAATGAGCAGTTCTTC. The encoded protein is CASSSGLAEGPYNEQFF.

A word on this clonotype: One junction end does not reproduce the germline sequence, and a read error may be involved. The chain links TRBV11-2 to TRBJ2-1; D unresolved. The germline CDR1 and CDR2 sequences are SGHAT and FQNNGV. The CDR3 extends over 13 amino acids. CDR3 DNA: TGTGCCAGCAGCTTAGGAGAGAACAATGAGCTGTTCTTC. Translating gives CASSLGENNELFF.

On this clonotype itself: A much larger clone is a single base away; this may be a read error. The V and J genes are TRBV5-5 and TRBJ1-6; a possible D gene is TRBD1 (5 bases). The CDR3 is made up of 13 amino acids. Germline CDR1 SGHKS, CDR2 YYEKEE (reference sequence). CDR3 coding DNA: TGTGCCAGCAGCTTGTTATGGGACTCACCCCTCCTCTTT. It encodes CASSLLWDSPLLF.

The CDR3 here is CVSSPFARAGYEQYV. The CDR3, as DNA: TGCGTCAGCAGTCCATTCGCTAGGGCTGGCTACGAGCAGTACGTC. The chain combines TRBV4-1 with TRBJ2-7; D uncertain. From germline, CDR1 is MGHRA and CDR2 YSYEKL. This CDR3 is built from 15 residues.

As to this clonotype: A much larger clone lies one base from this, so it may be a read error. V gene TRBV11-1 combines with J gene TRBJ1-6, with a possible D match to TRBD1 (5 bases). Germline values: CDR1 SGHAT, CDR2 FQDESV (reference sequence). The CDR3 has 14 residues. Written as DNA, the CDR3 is TGTGCCAGCGGCTTCTCAGGACATAATCCACCCCTCCACTTT. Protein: CASGFSGHNPPLHF.

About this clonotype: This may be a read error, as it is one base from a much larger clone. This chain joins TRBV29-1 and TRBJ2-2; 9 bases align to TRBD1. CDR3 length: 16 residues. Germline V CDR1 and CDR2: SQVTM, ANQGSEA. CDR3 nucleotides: TGCAGCGTCGCCGGGACAGGGAAATCGAACACCGGGGAGCCGTTTTTT. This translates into CSVAGTGKSNTGEPFF.

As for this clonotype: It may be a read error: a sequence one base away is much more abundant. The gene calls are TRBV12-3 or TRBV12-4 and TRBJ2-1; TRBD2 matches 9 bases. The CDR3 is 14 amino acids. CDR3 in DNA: TGTGCCAACAGTCCGTGGCGGGAGGGAGGTGAGCAGTTCTTC. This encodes CANSPWREGGEQFF.

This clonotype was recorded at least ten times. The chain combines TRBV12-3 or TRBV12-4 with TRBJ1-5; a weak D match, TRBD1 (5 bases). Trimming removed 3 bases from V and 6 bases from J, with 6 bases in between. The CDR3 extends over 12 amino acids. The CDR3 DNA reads TGTGCCAGCAGTTTCAGGGTTCAGCCCCAGCATTTT. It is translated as CASSFRVQPQHF.

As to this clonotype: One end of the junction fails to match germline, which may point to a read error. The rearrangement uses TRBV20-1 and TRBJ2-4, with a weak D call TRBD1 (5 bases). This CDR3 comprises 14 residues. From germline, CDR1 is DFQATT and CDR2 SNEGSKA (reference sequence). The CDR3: CSATETAVENVQYF. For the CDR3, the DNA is TGCAGTGCGACCGAGACAGCTGTGGAAAACGTTCAGTACTTC.

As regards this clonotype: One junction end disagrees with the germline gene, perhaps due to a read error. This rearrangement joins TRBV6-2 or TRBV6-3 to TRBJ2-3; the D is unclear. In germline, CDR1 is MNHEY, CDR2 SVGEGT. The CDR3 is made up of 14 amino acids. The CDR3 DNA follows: TGTGCCAGCAGTTACGGCCGTGTTTCAGATACGCGGTATTTT. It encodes CASSYGRVSDTRYF.

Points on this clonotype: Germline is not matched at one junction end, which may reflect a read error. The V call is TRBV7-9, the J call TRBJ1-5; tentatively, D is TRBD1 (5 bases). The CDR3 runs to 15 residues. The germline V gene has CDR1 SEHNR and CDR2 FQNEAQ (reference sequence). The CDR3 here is CACSSGTELAQPQHF. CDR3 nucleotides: TGTGCCTGCAGCTCCGGGACGGAACTCGCACAGCCCCAGCATTTT.

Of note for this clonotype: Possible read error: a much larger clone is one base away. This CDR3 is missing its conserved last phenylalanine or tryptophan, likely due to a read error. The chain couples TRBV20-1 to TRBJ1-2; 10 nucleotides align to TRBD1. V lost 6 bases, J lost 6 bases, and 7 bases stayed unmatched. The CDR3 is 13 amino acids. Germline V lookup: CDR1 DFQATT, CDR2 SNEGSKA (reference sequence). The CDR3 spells CSAGSGQGHGYTL. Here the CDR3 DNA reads TGCAGTGCGGGGTCGGGACAGGGGCATGGCTACACCTTA.